This T cell receptor (beta chain) was captured in a study of CD8+ T cells in alopecia areata. RNA was isolated and reverse transcribed to cDNA, the sequencing template. This table comes from immunoSEQ multiplex PCR, and its TCRdb copy is limited to in-frame clones, with some not included. This sample has some 160,000 clones, with roughly 58% found just once. V lost 6 bases and J lost 2, with 12 bases in between. Germline CDR1 reads SEHNR; CDR2 reads FQNEAQ (reference sequence). The CDR3 spans 14 residues. Comments on this clone: Its specificity is not known.

Study-level findings and limits: Clonality in lesional scalp, especially alopecia totalis/universalis, exceeded that of normal scalp. Mouse data revealed clearer TCR sharing than patient data did, a gap possibly tied to HLA.

The sample taken for sequencing was CD8+ T cells sorted from blood. This receptor was obtained from a human donor in good health. This chain uses TRBV7-9 with TRBJ2-3; tentatively, D is TRBD1 or TRBD2 (5 bases each). CDR3 nucleotides: TGTGCCAGCAGTCCGGGACCCCTCACAGATACGCAGTATTTT. Its protein is CASSPGPLTDTQYF. Drawing the rest from reference TRBV7-9 and TRBJ2-3, the complete variable domain is DTGVSQNPRHKITKRGQNVTFRCDPISEHNRLYWYRQTLGQGPEFLTYFQNEAQLEKSRLLSDRFSAERPKGSFSTLEIQRTEQGDSAMYLCASSPGPLTDTQYFGPGTRLTVL.